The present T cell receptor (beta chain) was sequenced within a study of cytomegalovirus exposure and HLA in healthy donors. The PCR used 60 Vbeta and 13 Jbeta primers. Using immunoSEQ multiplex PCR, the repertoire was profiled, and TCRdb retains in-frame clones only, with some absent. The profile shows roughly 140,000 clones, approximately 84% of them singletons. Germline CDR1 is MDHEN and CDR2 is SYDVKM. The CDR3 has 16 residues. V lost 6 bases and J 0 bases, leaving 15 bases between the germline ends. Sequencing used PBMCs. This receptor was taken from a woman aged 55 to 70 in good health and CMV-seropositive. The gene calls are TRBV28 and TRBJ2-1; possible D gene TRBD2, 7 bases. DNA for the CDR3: TGTGCCAGCAGAGGGGGGGGCCAAAGCTCCTACAATGAGCAGTTCTTC. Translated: CASRGGGQSSYNEQFF.